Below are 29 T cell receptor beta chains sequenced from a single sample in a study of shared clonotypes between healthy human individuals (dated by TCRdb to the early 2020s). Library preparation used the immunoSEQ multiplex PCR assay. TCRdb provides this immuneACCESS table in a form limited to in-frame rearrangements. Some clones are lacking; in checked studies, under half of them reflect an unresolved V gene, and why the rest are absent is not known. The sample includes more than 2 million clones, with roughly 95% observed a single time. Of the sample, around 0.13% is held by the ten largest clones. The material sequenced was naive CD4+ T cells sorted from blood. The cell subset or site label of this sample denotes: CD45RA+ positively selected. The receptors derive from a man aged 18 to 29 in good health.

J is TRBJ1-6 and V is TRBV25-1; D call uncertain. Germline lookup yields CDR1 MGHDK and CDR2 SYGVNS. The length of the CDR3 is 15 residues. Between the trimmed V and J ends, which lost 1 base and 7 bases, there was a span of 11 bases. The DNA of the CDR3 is TGTGCCAGCAGTGAATGGGGAAGGGAGAATTCACCCCTCCACTTT. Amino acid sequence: CASSEWGRENSPLHF.

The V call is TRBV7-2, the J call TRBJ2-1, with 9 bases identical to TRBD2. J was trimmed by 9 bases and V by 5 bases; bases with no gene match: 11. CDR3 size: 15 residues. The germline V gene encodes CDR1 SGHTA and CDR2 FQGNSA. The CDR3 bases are TGTGCCAGCAGCAGCCGGACTAGCGACTTGCGTGAGCAGTTCTTC. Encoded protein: CASSSRTSDLREQFF.

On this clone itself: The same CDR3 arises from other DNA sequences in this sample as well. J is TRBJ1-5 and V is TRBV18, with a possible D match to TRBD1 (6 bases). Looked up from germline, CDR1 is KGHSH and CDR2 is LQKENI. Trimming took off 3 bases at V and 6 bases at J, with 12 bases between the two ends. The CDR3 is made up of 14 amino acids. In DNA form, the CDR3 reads TGTGCCAGCTCACCTTCGGGGGGCGGTCAGCCCCAGCATTTT. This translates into CASSPSGGGQPQHF.

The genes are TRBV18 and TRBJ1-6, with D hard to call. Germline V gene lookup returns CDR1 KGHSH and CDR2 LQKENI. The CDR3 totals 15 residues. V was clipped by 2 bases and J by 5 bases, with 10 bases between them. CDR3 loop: CASSPVGLDNSPLHF. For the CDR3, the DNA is TGTGCCAGCTCACCAGTAGGGCTGGATAATTCACCCCTCCACTTT.

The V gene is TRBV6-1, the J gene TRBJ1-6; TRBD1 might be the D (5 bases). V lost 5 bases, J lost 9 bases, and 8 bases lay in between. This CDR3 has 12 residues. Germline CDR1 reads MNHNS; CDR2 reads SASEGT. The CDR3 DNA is TGTGCCAGCAGTACAGGCCCTTCACCCCTCCACTTT. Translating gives CASSTGPSPLHF.

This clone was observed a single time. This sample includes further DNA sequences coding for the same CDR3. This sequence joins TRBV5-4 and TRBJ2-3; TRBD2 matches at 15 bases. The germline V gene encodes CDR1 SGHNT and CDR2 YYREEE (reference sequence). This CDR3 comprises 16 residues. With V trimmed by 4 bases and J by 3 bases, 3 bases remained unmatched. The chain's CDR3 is CASSRGLAGGTDTQYF. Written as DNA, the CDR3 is TGTGCCAGCAGCCGCGGACTAGCGGGAGGGACAGATACGCAGTATTTT.

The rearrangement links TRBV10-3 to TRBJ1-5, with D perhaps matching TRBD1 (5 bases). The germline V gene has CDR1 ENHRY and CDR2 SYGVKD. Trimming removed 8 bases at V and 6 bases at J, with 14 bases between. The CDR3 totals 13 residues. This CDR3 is CAIAGGGVQPQHF. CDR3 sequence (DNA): TGTGCCATCGCGGGTGGGGGGGTTCAGCCCCAGCATTTT.

Here the CDR3 reads CASSRPGQGGQYF. DNA for the CDR3: TGTGCCAGCTCGAGACCGGGACAGGGTGGGCAGTACTTC. J is TRBJ2-7 and V is TRBV18; 9 bases are shared with TRBD1. This CDR3 contains 13 residues. Per germline, CDR1 KGHSH and CDR2 LQKENI. V shed 6 bases, J shed 9 bases, and the junction held 9 bases outside the gene matches. Filled out from reference TRBV18 and TRBJ2-7, the complete variable domain reads NAGVMQNPRHLVRRRGQEARLRCSPMKGHSHVYWYRQLPEEGLKFMVYLQKENIIDESGMPKERFSAEFPKEGPSILRIQQVVRGDSAAYFCASSRPGQGGQYFGPGTRLTVT.

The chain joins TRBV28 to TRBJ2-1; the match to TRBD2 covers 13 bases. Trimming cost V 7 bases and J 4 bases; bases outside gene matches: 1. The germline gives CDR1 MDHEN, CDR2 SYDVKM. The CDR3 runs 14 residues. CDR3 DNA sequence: TGTGCCAGCACGACTAGCGGGGGGTACAATGAGCAGTTCTTC. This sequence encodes CASTTSGGYNEQFF.

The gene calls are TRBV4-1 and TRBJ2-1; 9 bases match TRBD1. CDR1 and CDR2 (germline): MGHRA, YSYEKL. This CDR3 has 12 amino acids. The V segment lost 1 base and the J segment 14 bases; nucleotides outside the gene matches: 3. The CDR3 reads CASSQVQGAKFF. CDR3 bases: TGCGCCAGCAGCCAAGTACAGGGGGCAAAGTTCTTC.

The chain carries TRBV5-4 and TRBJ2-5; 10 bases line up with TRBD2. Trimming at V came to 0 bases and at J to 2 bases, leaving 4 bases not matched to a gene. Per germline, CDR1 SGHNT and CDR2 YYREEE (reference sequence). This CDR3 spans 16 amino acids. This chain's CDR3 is CASSLVPAGGQETQYF. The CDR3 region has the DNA TGTGCCAGCAGCTTGGTCCCAGCGGGGGGGCAAGAGACCCAGTACTTC.

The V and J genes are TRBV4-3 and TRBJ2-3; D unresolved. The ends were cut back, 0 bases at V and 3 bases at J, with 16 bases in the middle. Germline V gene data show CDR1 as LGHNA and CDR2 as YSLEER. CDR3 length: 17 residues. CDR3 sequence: CASSQDPPPDGTDTQYF. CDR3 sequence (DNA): TGCGCCAGCAGCCAAGATCCACCCCCGGACGGGACAGATACGCAGTATTTT.

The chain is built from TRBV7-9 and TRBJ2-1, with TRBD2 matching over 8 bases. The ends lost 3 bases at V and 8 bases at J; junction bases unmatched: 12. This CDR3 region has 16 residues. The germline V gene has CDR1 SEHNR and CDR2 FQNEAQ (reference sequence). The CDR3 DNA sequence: TGTGCCAGCAGCTTCCCAGCGGGAGACTGGAGCGATGAGCAGTTCTTC. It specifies CASSFPAGDWSDEQFF. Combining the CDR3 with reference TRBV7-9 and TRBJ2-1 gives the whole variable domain DTGVSQNPRHKITKRGQNVTFRCDPISEHNRLYWYRQTLGQGPEFLTYFQNEAQLEKSRLLSDRFSAERPKGSFSTLEIQRTEQGDSAMYLCASSFPAGDWSDEQFFGPGTRLTVL.

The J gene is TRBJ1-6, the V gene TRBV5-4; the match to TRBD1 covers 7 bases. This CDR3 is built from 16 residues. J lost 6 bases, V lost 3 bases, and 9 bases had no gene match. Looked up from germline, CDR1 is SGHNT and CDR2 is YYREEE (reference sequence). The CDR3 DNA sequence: TGTGCCAGCAGCTCTTACCGGGACAGTTTTAATTCACCCCTCCACTTT. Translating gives CASSSYRDSFNSPLHF.

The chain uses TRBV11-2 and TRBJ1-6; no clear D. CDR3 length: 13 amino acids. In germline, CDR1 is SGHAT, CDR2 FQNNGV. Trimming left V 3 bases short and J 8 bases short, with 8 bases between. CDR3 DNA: TGTGCCAGCAGCTTCAGTCGGGATTCACCCCTCCACTTT. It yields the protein CASSFSRDSPLHF.

In nucleotides, the CDR3 is TGTGCCAGCAGCTTGGGGGCGTTGAGCACAGATACGCAGTATTTT. Protein: CASSLGALSTDTQYF. The chain recombines TRBV5-4 with TRBJ2-3; D unresolved. The V and J ends lost 0 bases and 0 bases respectively, with 8 bases between them. The germline V gene has CDR1 SGHNT and CDR2 YYREEE (reference sequence). The CDR3 contains 15 residues.

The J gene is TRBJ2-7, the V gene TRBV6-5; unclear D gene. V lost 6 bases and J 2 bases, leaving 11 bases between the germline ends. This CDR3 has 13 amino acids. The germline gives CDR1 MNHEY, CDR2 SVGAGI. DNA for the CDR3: TGTGCCAGCAGACCGGACGCCACCTACGAGCAGTACTTC. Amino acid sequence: CASRPDATYEQYF.

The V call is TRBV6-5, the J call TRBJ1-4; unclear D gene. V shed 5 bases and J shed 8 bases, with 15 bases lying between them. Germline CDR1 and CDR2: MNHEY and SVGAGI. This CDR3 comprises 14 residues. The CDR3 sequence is CASSLGRRKEKLFF. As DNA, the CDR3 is TGTGCCAGCAGTCTCGGACGTAGGAAAGAAAAACTGTTTTTT.

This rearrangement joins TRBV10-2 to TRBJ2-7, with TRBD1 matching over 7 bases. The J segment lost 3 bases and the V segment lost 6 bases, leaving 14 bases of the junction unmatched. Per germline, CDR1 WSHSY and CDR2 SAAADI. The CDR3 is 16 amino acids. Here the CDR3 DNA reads TGCGCCAGCAGGGCCTCCTTCTCGGGACAGATCTACGAGCAGTACTTC. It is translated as CASRASFSGQIYEQYF.

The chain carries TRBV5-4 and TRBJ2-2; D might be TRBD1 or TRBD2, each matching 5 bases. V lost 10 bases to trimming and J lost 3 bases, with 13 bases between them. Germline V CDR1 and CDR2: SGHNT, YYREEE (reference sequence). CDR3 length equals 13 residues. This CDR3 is CASSRDHTGELFF. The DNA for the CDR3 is TGTGCCTCTAGCAGGGACCACACCGGGGAGCTGTTTTTT.

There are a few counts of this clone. In DNA, the CDR3 is TGCGCCAGTTCGGCGGGGGGCCCCAGGGCCCAGTACTTC. Its translation: CASSAGGPRAQYF. The chain joins TRBV10-1 to TRBJ2-5, with TRBD2 matching over 8 bases. CDR1 is WNHNN and CDR2 is SYGVQD in the germline V gene (reference sequence). V was clipped by 9 bases and J by 9 bases; unmatched bases: 12. The CDR3 extends over 13 amino acids.

CDR3 residues: CASSPRNSYEQYF. The CDR3 DNA follows: TGTGCCAGCAGCCCACGCAACTCCTACGAGCAGTACTTC. This chain uses TRBV7-9 with TRBJ2-7, with D hard to call. This CDR3 contains 13 residues. The V end lost 5 bases, the J end lost 0 bases, and 8 bases lay between the germline ends. Looked up from germline, CDR1 is SEHNR and CDR2 is FQNEAQ (reference sequence).

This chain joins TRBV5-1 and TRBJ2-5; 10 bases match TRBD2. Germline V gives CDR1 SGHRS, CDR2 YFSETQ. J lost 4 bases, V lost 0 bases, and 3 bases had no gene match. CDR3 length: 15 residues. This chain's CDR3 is CASSLAVAGGETQYF. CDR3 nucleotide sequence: TGCGCCAGCAGCTTGGCAGTAGCGGGAGGAGAGACCCAGTACTTC.

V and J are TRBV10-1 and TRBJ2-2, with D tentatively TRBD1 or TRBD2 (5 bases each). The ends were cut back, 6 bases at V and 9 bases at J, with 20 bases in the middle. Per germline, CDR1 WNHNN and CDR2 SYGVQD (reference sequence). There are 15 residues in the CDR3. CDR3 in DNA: TGCGCCAGCAGCCGGGACCCCGGCGGAACCCGGGAGCTGTTTTTT. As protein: CASSRDPGGTRELFF.

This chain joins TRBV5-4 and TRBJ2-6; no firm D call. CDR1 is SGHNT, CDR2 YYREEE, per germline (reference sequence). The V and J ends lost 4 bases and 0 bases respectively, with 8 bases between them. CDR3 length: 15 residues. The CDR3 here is CASSVRSSGANVLTF. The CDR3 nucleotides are TGTGCCAGCAGCGTTAGGTCCTCTGGGGCCAACGTCCTGACTTTC.

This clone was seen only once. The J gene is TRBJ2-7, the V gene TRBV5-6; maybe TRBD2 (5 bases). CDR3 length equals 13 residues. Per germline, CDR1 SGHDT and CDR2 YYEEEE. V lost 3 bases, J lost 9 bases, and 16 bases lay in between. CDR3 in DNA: TGTGCCAGCAGCTACTTTCCGGACTTCGGGCAGTACTTC. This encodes CASSYFPDFGQYF. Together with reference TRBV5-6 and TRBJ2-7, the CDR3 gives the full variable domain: DAGVTQSPTHLIKTRGQQVTLRCSPKSGHDTVSWYQQALGQGPQFIFQYYEEEERQRGNFPDRFSGHQFPNYSSELNVNALLLGDSALYLCASSYFPDFGQYFGPGTRLTVT.

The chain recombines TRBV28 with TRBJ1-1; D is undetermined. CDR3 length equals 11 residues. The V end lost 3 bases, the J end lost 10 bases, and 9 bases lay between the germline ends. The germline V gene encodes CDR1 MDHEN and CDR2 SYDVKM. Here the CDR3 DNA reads TGTGCCAGCAGTTTCTCAAGAGCAGCTTTCTTT. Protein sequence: CASSFSRAAFF.

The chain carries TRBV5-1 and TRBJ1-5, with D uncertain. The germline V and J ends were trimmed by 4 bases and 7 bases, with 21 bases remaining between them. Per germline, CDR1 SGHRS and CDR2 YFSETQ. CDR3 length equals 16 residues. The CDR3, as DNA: TGCGCCAGCAGCCCCTCCCTGCGGGCAGAAGGACAGCCCCAGCATTTT. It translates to CASSPSLRAEGQPQHF. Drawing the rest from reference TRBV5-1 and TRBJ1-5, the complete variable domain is KAGVTQTPRYLIKTRGQQVTLSCSPISGHRSVSWYQQTPGQGLQFLFEYFSETQRNKGNFPGRFSGRQFSNSRSEMNVSTLELGDSALYLCASSPSLRAEGQPQHFGDGTRLSIL.

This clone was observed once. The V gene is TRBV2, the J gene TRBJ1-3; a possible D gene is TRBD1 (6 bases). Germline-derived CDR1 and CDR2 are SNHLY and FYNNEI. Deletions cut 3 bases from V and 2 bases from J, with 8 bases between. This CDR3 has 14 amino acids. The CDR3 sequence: CASSERGAGNTIYF. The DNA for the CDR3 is TGTGCCAGCAGTGAGAGGGGGGCTGGAAACACCATATATTTT.